This entry is about one T cell receptor (beta chain). One junction end does not reproduce the germline sequence, and a read error may be involved. This CDR3 spans 12 amino acids. Germline V gene sequence: CDR1 SGHRS, CDR2 YFSETQ. This record comes from a study of blood T cell repertoires in COVID-19. Across the whole study: Acute and convalescent COVID-19 samples came from the United States, Italy and Spain. Nucleic acid was either cDNA or gDNA, and it came from T cells, B-cell-depleted T cells, or PBMCs.

Study processing details: Reference gene primer amplification gave nucleated cell count estimates. Profiled with immunoSEQ multiplex PCR; TCRdb holds only in-frame clones, not every one. Clonal size and the V and J genes are those of that table, whereas D and trimming came from the DNA. The sample contains 200,000 to 250,000 clones, roughly 91% of which appear only once. The receptor was derived from a man younger than 40 with COVID-19, enrolled during active disease. This sequence joins TRBV5-1 and TRBJ1-1, with 8 positions matching TRBD1. The source material was peripheral blood. The CDR3 region is CASNLDRAEAFF. As DNA, the CDR3 is TGCGCCAGCAACTTGGACAGGGCTGAAGCTTTCTTT.